This is a list of T cell receptor beta chains from one sample in a study of T cells in Graves' hyperthyroidism and ophthalmopathy. TCRdb reprocessed the multiplex PCR reads via MiXCR and lists one record per CDR3 protein. The sample comprises about 600,000 distinct CDR3 sequences, 12% to 15% of which are singletons, and roughly 6.9% rests with the top ten. The sequencing input was blood. The source of these receptors is a woman aged 18 to 35 with Graves' ophthalmopathy. The CDR3 runs from the conserved cysteine through the conserved F or W. The order of the fields is clone size, D gene, V gene, CDR3 length, J gene, CDR3 protein, CDR3 DNA. The D gene is left open where the match is weak. For some rows the clone size is stated as once, few or many, or as a class when expanded; others skip it.

NA,TRBD1,TRBV6-1,16,TRBJ2-1,CASSASGTGAIHEQFF,TGTGCCAGCAGTGCCTCCGGGACAGGGGCGATCCATGAGCAGTTCTTC
NA,NA,TRBV30,12,TRBJ1-4,CAWSVQAEKLFF,TGTGCCTGGAGTGTACAAGCCGAAAAACTGTTTTTT
many,TRBD2,TRBV7-3,14,TRBJ2-7,CASSSGTSGMEQYF,TGTGCCAGCAGTTCCGGGACTAGCGGGATGGAGCAGTACTTC
many,TRBD1,TRBV28,14,TRBJ2-7,CASIGTGGAYEQYF,TGTGCCAGCATAGGGACAGGGGGAGCCTACGAGCAGTACTTC
few,NA,TRBV9,15,TRBJ1-3,CASSVLGGSGNTIYF,TGTGCCAGCAGCGTCCTGGGGGGCTCTGGAAACACCATATATTTT
few,NA,TRBV29-1,17,TRBJ2-1,CSVERWREGVTYNEQFF,TGCAGCGTTGAACGGTGGAGGGAGGGGGTGACCTACAATGAGCAGTTCTTC
few,NA,TRBV10-3,14,TRBJ1-5,CAISGGQYNQPQHF,TGTGCCATCAGTGGAGGACAGTACAATCAGCCCCAGCATTTT
many,NA,TRBV12-3/TRBV12-4,14,TRBJ2-7,CASSFRQNFYEQYF,TGTGCCAGCAGTTTCCGCCAGAACTTCTACGAGCAGTACTTC
NA,NA,TRBV15,12,TRBJ1-2,CATSRSNYGYTF,TGTGCCACCAGCAGGTCTAACTATGGCTACACCTTC
NA,NA,TRBV6-5,15,TRBJ1-1,CASSYFGVMNTEAFF,TGTGCCAGCAGTTACTTTGGGGTCATGAACACTGAAGCTTTCTTT
NA,NA,TRBV24-1,13,TRBJ1-3,CATSLSSGNTIYF,TGTGCCACCAGTCTCAGCTCTGGAAACACCATATACTTT
few,TRBD2,TRBV30,16,TRBJ2-1,CAWTSGLAGVRNEQFF,TGTGCCTGGACCTCCGGACTAGCGGGAGTGCGCAATGAGCAGTTCTTC
NA,NA,TRBV2,17,TRBJ2-1,CASSEEGGGLTYNEQFF,TGTGCCAGCAGTGAAGAGGGGGGGGGGCTTACCTACAATGAGCAGTTCTTC
few,TRBD1,TRBV2,12,TRBJ1-6,CASSWGDRVLHF,TGTGCCAGCAGTTGGGGAGACAGGGTTCTCCACTTT
many,NA,TRBV4-1,15,TRBJ2-2,CASSLSSPNTGELFF,TGCGCCAGCAGCCTTTCGTCCCCGAACACCGGGGAGCTGTTTTTT
many,NA,TRBV3-1,14,TRBJ2-7,CASSQGWTDYEQYF,TGTGCCAGCAGCCAGGGATGGACAGACTACGAGCAGTACTTC
few,NA,TRBV10-3,15,TRBJ2-5,CAISPRGGSEETQYF,TGTGCCATCAGCCCGAGGGGGGGATCTGAAGAGACCCAGTACTTC
many,TRBD1,TRBV7-3,15,TRBJ2-2,CASSFGTGNTGELFF,TGTGCCAGCAGCTTCGGGACAGGGAACACCGGGGAGCTGTTTTTT
many,TRBD2,TRBV2,15,TRBJ2-3,CASRVSGRSTDTQYF,TGTGCCAGCAGAGTTAGCGGGAGATCTACGGATACGCAGTATTTT
many,NA,TRBV10-3,15,TRBJ2-7,CAISVGSGLPYEQYF,TGTGCCATCAGTGTGGGTTCAGGACTCCCCTACGAGCAGTACTTC